Following are 3 T cell receptor beta chains from one sample sequenced in a study of cytomegalovirus exposure and HLA in healthy donors. A multiplex PCR was run with 60 Vbeta primers and 13 Jbeta primers. Measured with immunoSEQ multiplex PCR; TCRdb has only the in-frame clones, and not every one. Of around 160,000 clones listed, roughly 83% are singletons. The sample taken for sequencing was PBMCs. Every receptor here comes from a woman younger than 30 in good health and CMV-seronegative.

V gene TRBV10-1 combines with J gene TRBJ2-3; TRBD2 matches 14 bases. V gave up 2 bases and J gave up 9 bases; unmatched junction bases: 10. CDR1 is WNHNN, CDR2 SYGVQD, per germline (reference sequence). This CDR3 comprises 17 residues. In nucleotides, the CDR3 is TGCGCCAGCAGTGAGGGCCCCCGACTAGCGGGGGGGTACACGCAGTATTTT. This encodes CASSEGPRLAGGYTQYF.

The rearrangement links TRBV11-2 to TRBJ2-7; 11 nucleotides agree with TRBD1. This CDR3 is 15 amino acids long. Germline values: CDR1 SGHAT, CDR2 FQNNGV. Trimming removed 1 base from V and 3 bases from J; junction bases left unmatched: 2. CDR3 in amino acids: CASSLGTGGHYEQYF. The CDR3 nucleotides are TGTGCCAGCAGCTTAGGGACAGGGGGCCACTACGAGCAGTACTTC.

For the CDR3, the DNA is TGTGCCAGCTCGACGCGGGCAGATACGCAGTATTTT. Residues: CASSTRADTQYF. The chain uses TRBV18 and TRBJ2-3, with D tentatively TRBD2 (5 bases). Germline V gene data show CDR1 as KGHSH and CDR2 as LQKENI. With 6 bases removed from V and 4 bases from J, the gap between germline ends came to 8 bases. CDR3 length equals 12 residues.